This record concerns one T cell receptor (beta chain) sequence. Its antigen is undetermined. The data stem from a study of OX40 agonist ivuxolimab in advanced cancers. Study overall: Ivuxolimab doses were 0.01, 0.1, 0.3, 1.5, 3 or 10 mg/kg every 2 weeks. A male proportion of approximately 83% was recorded, with mean age approximately 56 years and range roughly 20 to 90.

Germline V gene sequence: CDR1 MNHEY, CDR2 SMNVEV (reference sequence). Trimming stripped 3 bases from V and 4 bases from J, with 9 bases between. The CDR3 is 13 amino acids. Overall study results and limits: CD8+ T cells showed, on average, more clonal expansion than CD4+ cells.

The assay was immunoSEQ multiplex PCR, and TCRdb's table has in-frame clones only and misses some. The sample holds about 79,000 clones, roughly 80% seen once. Here the sequenced sample was CD4+ or CD8+ T cells sorted from blood, taken in a trial of the OX40 agonist ivuxolimab. The gene calls are TRBV27 and TRBJ1-2; the D gene is possibly TRBD1 (5 bases). This receptor was identified in an adult with an advanced solid tumor such as melanoma, head and neck, liver or kidney cancer. The CDR3 sequence: CASSLRDGYGYTF. CDR3 nucleotides: TGTGCCAGCAGTTTGCGGGACGGCTATGGCTACACCTTC.